This is a list of T cell receptor beta chains from one sample in a study of shared clonotypes between healthy human individuals. Sequencing was performed with immunoSEQ multiplex PCR; in TCRdb, only in-frame clones are kept and a portion is missing. The sample lists about 800,000 clones; 96% were seen once. Sequenced input: naive CD8+ T cells sorted from blood. These receptor sequences come from a young man in good health. Each CDR3 is given with its conserved first and last residue. The D gene is left open where the match is weak. Some rows have no size entry. The others give once, few or many, or a class for an expanded clone.

J gene	clone size	V gene	CDR3 length	D gene	CDR3 protein	CDR3 DNA
TRBJ1-2	.	TRBV27	15	.	CASSLKGREGDGYTF	TGTGCCAGCAGTTTAAAGGGACGGGAAGGAGATGGCTACACCTTC
TRBJ2-1	.	TRBV7-6	19	TRBD2	CASSPKAPQREDPDNEQFF	TGTGCCAGCAGCCCGAAAGCCCCCCAGCGGGAGGACCCCGACAATGAGCAGTTCTTC
TRBJ2-3	.	TRBV10-1	16	TRBD1	CASSEWQGATTDTQYF	TGCGCCAGCAGTGAGTGGCAGGGGGCGACCACAGATACGCAGTATTTT
TRBJ2-3	.	TRBV29-1	14	.	CSAVGLAAGDTQYF	TGCAGCGCTGTCGGACTGGCTGCGGGAGATACGCAGTATTTT
TRBJ2-1	few	TRBV7-7	15	TRBD2	CASSPGLAGRDEQFF	TGTGCCAGCAGCCCGGGACTAGCGGGAAGGGATGAGCAGTTCTTC
TRBJ2-7	.	TRBV5-6	13	.	CASSFGYGLEQYF	TGTGCCAGCAGCTTTGGTTACGGTTTAGAGCAGTACTTC
TRBJ1-5	.	TRBV6-1	14	.	CASTQGGQVQPQHF	TGTGCCAGCACCCAAGGGGGGCAGGTTCAGCCCCAGCATTTT
TRBJ1-1	once	TRBV27	11	.	CASSSPRKAFF	TGTGCCAGCAGTTCGCCTCGTAAAGCTTTCTTT
TRBJ2-1	.	TRBV28	14	TRBD2	CASNLAGAYNEQFF	TGTGCCAGCAACCTAGCGGGAGCCTACAATGAGCAGTTCTTC
TRBJ2-7	.	TRBV21-1	16	.	CASSKGGTSVEYEQYF	TGTGCCAGCAGCAAAGGGGGGACTAGCGTTGAATACGAGCAGTACTTC
TRBJ2-1	.	TRBV21-1	13	.	CASRGGIGREQFF	TGTGCCAGCAGAGGGGGTATCGGTAGAGAGCAGTTCTTC
TRBJ2-7	.	TRBV4-3	15	TRBD2	CASSQDRTSGIEQYF	TGCGCCAGCAGCCAAGATCGCACTAGCGGGATCGAGCAGTACTTC
TRBJ1-2	once	TRBV7-6	17	TRBD1	CASSSEPGTALGYGYTF	TGTGCCAGCAGCTCAGAACCCGGGACAGCCTTAGGCTATGGCTACACCTTC
TRBJ2-7	.	TRBV13	14	.	CASSFRTENYEQYF	TGTGCCAGCAGCTTCCGGACAGAAAACTACGAGCAGTACTTC
TRBJ2-7	.	TRBV7-9	16	.	CASSLVGGGLSYEQYF	TGTGCCAGCAGCTTAGTTGGTGGCGGGCTCTCCTACGAGCAGTACTTC
TRBJ2-4	.	TRBV10-2	15	TRBD2	CASEGGAGAKNIQYF	TGCGCCAGCGAGGGCGGAGCGGGGGCCAAAAACATTCAGTACTTC
TRBJ2-7	.	TRBV28	15	.	CASSLVQGSAYEQYF	TGTGCCAGCAGTTTAGTACAGGGTTCAGCCTACGAGCAGTACTTC
TRBJ2-5	.	TRBV29-1	12	.	CSAEGDQETQYF	TGCAGCGCCGAGGGGGACCAAGAGACCCAGTACTTC
TRBJ2-1	.	TRBV29-1	13	.	CSVVVGVNNEQFF	TGCAGCGTTGTTGTAGGGGTCAACAATGAGCAGTTCTTC
TRBJ2-5	.	TRBV10-3	14	TRBD1	CAIRAGGFQETQYF	TGTGCCATCAGGGCAGGGGGCTTTCAAGAGACCCAGTACTTC
TRBJ2-3	.	TRBV29-1	19	TRBD2	CSVAAGWTGLAGGLDTQYF	TGCAGCGTTGCGGCCGGTTGGACAGGACTAGCGGGAGGTCTAGATACGCAGTATTTT
TRBJ1-1	.	TRBV7-8	13	.	CASSRGPGTEAFF	TGTGCCAGCAGCCGAGGCCCCGGGACAGAAGCTTTCTTT
TRBJ2-1	.	TRBV7-6	17	.	CASSLQRAGNAYNEQFF	TGTGCCAGCAGCTTACAAAGGGCGGGAAACGCCTACAATGAGCAGTTCTTC
TRBJ1-1	.	TRBV29-1	11	.	CSVDEQDEAFF	TGCAGCGTTGACGAACAGGATGAAGCTTTCTTT
TRBJ2-5	.	TRBV27	14	TRBD2	CASRRGLAEETQYF	TGTGCCAGCAGGCGAGGACTAGCGGAAGAGACCCAGTACTTC
TRBJ2-7	.	TRBV4-1	13	.	CASSLGQSYEQYF	TGCGCCAGCAGCCTCGGACAATCCTACGAGCAGTACTTC
TRBJ2-7	once	TRBV19	14	.	CASSIAGQSYEQYF	TGTGCCAGTAGTATAGCCGGCCAGTCCTACGAGCAGTACTTC
TRBJ2-5	.	TRBV29-1	13	TRBD2	CSVYSGRGETQYF	TGCAGCGTTTATAGCGGGAGGGGAGAGACCCAGTACTTC
TRBJ2-7	.	TRBV21-1	17	.	CASSKKTGTTKRGEQYF	TGTGCCAGCAGCAAGAAAACCGGGACTACCAAGAGGGGCGAGCAGTACTTC
TRBJ1-1	.	TRBV7-6	14	.	CASSAQGVVSEAFF	TGTGCCAGCAGCGCACAGGGAGTTGTCTCTGAAGCTTTCTTT
TRBJ1-2	.	TRBV27	15	TRBD1	CASSSRTGPPTGYTF	TGTGCCAGCAGTTCCCGGACAGGGCCACCCACTGGCTACACCTTC
TRBJ2-3	.	TRBV29-1	18	TRBD2	CSVEPGTSGGPVTDTQYF	TGCAGCGTTGAACCCGGGACTAGCGGGGGGCCTGTCACAGATACGCAGTATTTT
TRBJ2-7	few	TRBV9	14	.	CASSGGDSTYEQYF	TGTGCCAGCAGCGGGGGGGACAGTACCTACGAGCAGTACTTC
TRBJ2-3	.	TRBV9	15	.	CASSLLTTSTDTQYF	TGTGCCAGCAGCCTCCTTACGACTAGCACAGATACGCAGTATTTT
TRBJ2-1	.	TRBV7-6	18	TRBD2	CASSSETSLLSSYNEQFF	TGTGCCAGCAGCTCGGAGACTAGCCTATTAAGCTCCTACAATGAGCAGTTCTTC
TRBJ2-1	.	TRBV6-5	15	.	CASSLPGQKVNEQFF	TGTGCCAGCAGTTTACCGGGACAAAAGGTCAATGAGCAGTTCTTC
TRBJ1-4	.	TRBV28	9	.	CASGLELFF	TGTGCCAGCGGTCTTGAACTGTTTTTT
TRBJ2-1	.	TRBV7-9	15	.	CASSLGRGTYNEQFF	TGTGCCAGCAGCTTAGGGCGGGGCACCTACAATGAGCAGTTCTTC
TRBJ2-5	.	TRBV4-2	12	.	CASSQELDPPYF	TGTGCCAGCAGCCAAGAGCTGGATCCTCCATACTTC
TRBJ2-7	once	TRBV11-2	16	.	CASSLDLNSGHYEQYF	TGTGCCAGCAGCTTAGATCTTAATAGCGGCCACTACGAGCAGTACTTC
TRBJ2-7	.	TRBV7-2	13	.	CASSESGPYEQYF	TGTGCCAGCAGCGAAAGCGGTCCCTACGAGCAGTACTTC
TRBJ2-7	.	TRBV18	19	.	CASSPQFPRDWDGGYEQYF	TGTGCCAGCTCACCGCAATTCCCCCGGGACTGGGACGGGGGCTACGAGCAGTACTTC
TRBJ2-3	.	TRBV15	14	TRBD1	CATSNRGHTDTQYF	TGTGCCACCAGTAACAGGGGGCACACAGATACGCAGTATTTT
TRBJ2-7	.	TRBV27	13	TRBD2	CASSPGRLYEQYF	TGTGCCAGCAGCCCCGGGAGGCTGTACGAGCAGTACTTC
TRBJ2-7	.	TRBV27	16	TRBD1	CASSFSNRGRPYEQYF	TGTGCCAGCAGTTTTTCCAACAGGGGGCGTCCGTACGAGCAGTACTTC
TRBJ2-7	.	TRBV7-2	12	.	CASNLGGYEQYF	TGTGCCAGCAACCTCGGAGGTTACGAGCAGTACTTC
TRBJ2-5	.	TRBV14	16	.	CARPGGGRGHQETQYF	TGTGCCCGGCCCGGTGGCGGGCGGGGACATCAAGAGACCCAGTACTTC
TRBJ2-7	.	TRBV4-3	14	.	CASSQDWTAYEQYF	TGCGCCAGCAGCCAAGACTGGACGGCCTACGAGCAGTACTTC
TRBJ2-1	.	TRBV28	15	.	CASSSISGGYNEQFF	TGTGCCAGCAGTTCGATTAGCGGAGGGTACAATGAGCAGTTCTTC